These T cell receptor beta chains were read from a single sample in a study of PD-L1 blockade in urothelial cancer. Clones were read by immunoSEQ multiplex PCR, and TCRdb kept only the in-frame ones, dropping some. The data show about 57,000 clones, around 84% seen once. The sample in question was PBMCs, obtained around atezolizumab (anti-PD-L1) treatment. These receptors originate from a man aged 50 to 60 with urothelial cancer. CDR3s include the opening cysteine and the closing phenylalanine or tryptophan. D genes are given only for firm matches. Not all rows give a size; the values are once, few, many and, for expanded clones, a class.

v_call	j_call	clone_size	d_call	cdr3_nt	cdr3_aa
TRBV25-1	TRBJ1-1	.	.	TGTGCCAGCAGTTCCGGACTGGGAGCTTTCTTT	CASSSGLGAFF
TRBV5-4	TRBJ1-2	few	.	TGTGCCAGCAGCTGGAACAGGGTTGATGGCTACACCTTC	CASSWNRVDGYTF
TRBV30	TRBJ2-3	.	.	TGTGCCTGGAGTTCGGTAGATACGCAGTATTTT	CAWSSVDTQYF
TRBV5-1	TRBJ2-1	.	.	TGCGCCAGCAGCTTGGATCCGCGGGGAAATGAGCAGTTCTTC	CASSLDPRGNEQFF
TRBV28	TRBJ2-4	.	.	TGTGCCAGCAGTTTTTTCGCGGGAAACATTCAGTACTTC	CASSFFAGNIQYF
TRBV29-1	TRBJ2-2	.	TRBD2	TGCAGCGTTGTACTAGCGGGACTACTGAACACCGGGGAGCTGTTTTTT	CSVVLAGLLNTGELFF
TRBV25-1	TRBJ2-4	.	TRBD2	TGTGCCAGTGACCTTAGCGGGAGGGGCGGCAAAAACATTCAGTACTTC	CASDLSGRGGKNIQYF
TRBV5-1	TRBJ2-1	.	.	TGCGCCAGCAGGGGGCAGTTGTATGAGCAGTTCTTC	CASRGQLYEQFF
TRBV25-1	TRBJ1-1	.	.	TGTGCCAGCAGCGCCCCGGGTGAAGCTTTCTTT	CASSAPGEAFF
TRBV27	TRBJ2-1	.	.	TGTGCCAGCAGTGACCCCGGATCCCAGGTTTACCCCTACAATGAGCAGTTCTTC	CASSDPGSQVYPYNEQFF
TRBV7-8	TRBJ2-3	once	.	TGTGCCAGCAGCTTAGGTATGGATACGCAGTATTTT	CASSLGMDTQYF
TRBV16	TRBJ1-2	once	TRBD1	TGTGCCAGCAGCCAAGCACCGGGACAGGGATTTGGCTACACCTTC	CASSQAPGQGFGYTF
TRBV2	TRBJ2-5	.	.	TGTGCCAGCAGAGAGGCGGAGACCCAGTACTTC	CASREAETQYF
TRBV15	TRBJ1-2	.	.	TGTGCCACCAGCAGAGACGGGGGGAGTGCTGGCTACACCTTC	CATSRDGGSAGYTF
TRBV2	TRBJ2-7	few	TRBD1	TGTGCCAGCAGGCAGCCCGGGACAGTAAGCTACGAGCAGTACTTC	CASRQPGTVSYEQYF